The 2 T cell receptor beta chains listed next were all sequenced from one sample in a study of identical twins. TCRdb reprocessed the 5' RACE reads via MiXCR and lists one record per CDR3 protein. Here the sample spans some 100,000 distinct CDR3 sequences, about 6.1% being singletons. Sequences were obtained from memory T cells sorted from blood. The origin of the receptors is a woman between 45 and 60 years old in good health.

This clonotype was detected ten times or more. The chain joins TRBV6-5 to TRBJ2-1; the D gene is possibly TRBD2 (5 bases). The germline CDR1 and CDR2 sequences are MNHEY and SVGAGI. The CDR3 spans 15 residues. The germline V and J ends were trimmed by 6 bases and 0 bases, with 12 bases remaining between them. The CDR3 region has the DNA TGTGCCAGCAGCCGGAGCGGCGGCTCCTACAATGAGCAGTTCTTC. The encoded protein is CASSRSGGSYNEQFF.

This clonotype was seen repeatedly, ten times or more. V usage is TRBV20-1 and J usage is TRBJ2-3, with 11 bases matching TRBD2. V gave up 5 bases and J gave up 8 bases; unmatched junction bases: 6. CDR1 is DFQATT and CDR2 is SNEGSKA in the germline V gene (reference sequence). This CDR3 is 13 amino acids long. Written as DNA, the CDR3 is TGCAGTGCTCCTGGGACTAGCGGCATTACGCAGTATTTT. It is translated as CSAPGTSGITQYF.